These T cell receptor beta chains were read from a single sample in a study of breast tumors, draining lymph nodes, adjacent tissues. TCRdb passed the multiplex PCR reads through MiXCR, listing each CDR3 protein once. In the table there are around 250,000 distinct CDR3 sequences, about 34% of which are singletons. The sequencing sample was made of axillary lymph node tissue. These receptors were obtained from a female donor with breast cancer. Some clones in this sample may be carry-over from other donors' samples. The CDR3 runs from the conserved cysteine through the conserved F or W. A D gene is named only where the DNA matches it firmly. For some rows the clone size is stated as once, few or many, or as a class when expanded; others skip it.

15,TRBD1,many,TRBV6-6,TRBJ2-5,TGTGCCAGCAGTACCCGGGACAGGGGGCAAGAGACCCAGTACTTC,CASSTRDRGQETQYF
13,TRBD1,many,TRBV10-3,TRBJ2-7,TGTGCCATCAGCGGGACAGGGGCCCACGAGCAGTACTTC,CAISGTGAHEQYF
14,TRBD1,many,TRBV20-1,TRBJ2-2,TGCAGTGCTAGTTGGGACAGGGGAACCGGGGAGCTGTTTTTT,CSASWDRGTGELFF
15,NA,many,TRBV2,TRBJ1-5,TGTGCCAGCAGGAGAACAGGGCCGAGCAATCAGCCCCAGCATTTT,CASRRTGPSNQPQHF
17,TRBD2,many,TRBV24-1,TRBJ2-1,TGTGCCACCAGTGATCCTTCGCGGGAGGCCCGCTACAATGAGCAGTTCTTC,CATSDPSREARYNEQFF
13,NA,many,TRBV24-1,TRBJ1-2,TGTGCCACCAGTGACCGACATAACTATGGCTACACCTTC,CATSDRHNYGYTF
17,NA,few,TRBV7-6,TRBJ1-3,TGTGCCAGCAGCTTAATCGCCGACTCTTCCTCTGGAAACCCCATATATTTT,CASSLIADSSSGNPIYF
16,NA,NA,TRBV6-5,TRBJ1-2,TGTGCCAGTGGCCGGGTCACGATCAGGGGTAGCTATGGCTACACCTTC,CASGRVTIRGSYGYTF
17,NA,many,TRBV19,TRBJ2-3,TGTGCCAGTAGTAGCTCGACTGGACAGCCACACACAGATACGCAGTATTTT,CASSSSTGQPHTDTQYF
16,TRBD2,NA,TRBV12-3/TRBV12-4,TRBJ2-3,TGTGCCAGCAGTGAATACAAGCGGGGGGGGACAGATACGCAGTATTTT,CASSEYKRGGTDTQYF
16,TRBD2,NA,TRBV28,TRBJ2-5,TGTGCCAGCAGTCTAGCGGGAGGGACAACTGAGAAGACCCAGTACTTC,CASSLAGGTTEKTQYF
16,NA,few,TRBV18,TRBJ2-2,TGTGCCAGCTCACGAGCCCAAAGGGCAGACACCGGGGAGCTGTTTTTT,CASSRAQRADTGELFF
19,TRBD2,NA,TRBV20-1,TRBJ2-6,TGCAGTGCTAGAGATTCGGGGAGCGGGACGGCCCCCGGGGCCAACGTCCTGACTTTC,CSARDSGSGTAPGANVLTF
16,TRBD2,many,TRBV7-6,TRBJ2-2,TGTGCCAGCAGCTTATCACGGGGGGGCATCACCGGGGAGCTGTTTTTT,CASSLSRGGITGELFF
14,TRBD1,many,TRBV5-1,TRBJ2-7,TGCGCCAGCAGCTTGCGACAGGGGGCGTACGAGCAGTACTTC,CASSLRQGAYEQYF
17,NA,NA,TRBV5-1,TRBJ2-1,TGCGCCAGCAGCCTGGGTGGGGTAGCGCTGGACACCGGGGAGCAGTTCTTC,CASSLGGVALDTGEQFF
13,NA,many,TRBV10-3,TRBJ1-2,TGTGCCATCACTGGGCAGGGGCTAAGTGGCTACACCTTC,CAITGQGLSGYTF
11,NA,many,TRBV20-1,TRBJ2-7,TGCAGTGGCTATAACAGCTACGAGCAGTACTTC,CSGYNSYEQYF
13,NA,once,TRBV29-1,TRBJ1-6,TGTGCCAGCAGTACAGGGTCGGATTCACCCCTCCACTTT,CASSTGSDSPLHF
12,TRBD1,once,TRBV7-9,TRBJ2-3,TGTGCCAGCAGCTTTCCCCAGGGGGCGCAGTATTTT,CASSFPQGAQYF
14,TRBD2,NA,TRBV7-2,TRBJ2-3,TGTGCCAGCAGCTGGAGCGGGGGTGCAAATACGCAGTATTTT,CASSWSGGANTQYF
15,NA,many,TRBV3-2,TRBJ1-2,TGTGCCAGCAGATGGCAGGGCGGCGAAAACTATGGCTACACCTTC,CASRWQGGENYGYTF
16,TRBD1,many,TRBV5-5,TRBJ2-1,TGTGCCAGCATCGGACAGGGGGTCCAGTCTGGGAATGAGCAGTTCTTC,CASIGQGVQSGNEQFF
15,TRBD2,NA,TRBV7-8,TRBJ2-3,TGTGCCAGCAGCTTAGGCGGGGGGTTCACAGATGCACAGTATTTT,CASSLGGGFTDAQYF
16,NA,many,TRBV15,TRBJ1-2,TGTGCCACCAGCAGAGATTCCCAGGAAACTAACTATGGCTACACCTTC,CATSRDSQETNYGYTF
15,TRBD2,many,TRBV7-3,TRBJ2-1,TGTGCCAGCAGCTTAACCAGCGGGGGGGCGCAGGAGCAGTTCTTC,CASSLTSGGAQEQFF
15,NA,many,TRBV7-2,TRBJ2-7,TGTGCCAGCAGCCGGAGGGGGGAGTTAGCCTACGAGCAGTACTTC,CASSRRGELAYEQYF
19,NA,NA,TRBV29-1,TRBJ2-7,TGCAGCGTTGAAGATCTCGGTGCAGTTAGGGCGGGACCTCCCTACGAGCAGTACTTC,CSVEDLGAVRAGPPYEQYF
14,TRBD1,NA,TRBV15,TRBJ1-5,TGTGCCACCAGCCTAGGACAGGGGAGTCAGCCCCAGCATTTT,CATSLGQGSQPQHF
13,NA,NA,TRBV19,TRBJ2-5,TGTGCCAGTGCGCGGACGTACAATGAGACCCAGTACTTC,CASARTYNETQYF
11,NA,many,TRBV5-1,TRBJ2-7,TGCGCCAGCAGCTGGAACTACGAGCAGTACTTC,CASSWNYEQYF
14,NA,NA,TRBV6-5,TRBJ2-6,TGTGCCAGCAGTTACTCGAATGGGGACAACGTCCTGACTTTC,CASSYSNGDNVLTF
13,TRBD2,many,TRBV20-1,TRBJ2-7,TGCAGTGCGGGAGCGGGGGCCCACTACGAGCAGTACTTC,CSAGAGAHYEQYF
15,TRBD2,many,TRBV12-3/TRBV12-4,TRBJ2-7,TGTGCCAGCAGTTCCCCGACTAGCGGATACTACGAGCAGTACTTC,CASSSPTSGYYEQYF
14,NA,many,TRBV20-1,TRBJ2-2,TGCAGTGCCGGGTCTCCTTCGAACACCGGGGAGCTGTTTTTT,CSAGSPSNTGELFF
14,NA,few,TRBV11-2,TRBJ2-5,TGTGCCAGCAGCTTAGTAAGGGACCAAGAGACCCAGTACTTC,CASSLVRDQETQYF
11,NA,many,TRBV12-3/TRBV12-4,TRBJ1-3,TGTGCCAGCAGTTTCCCGGACACCATATATTTT,CASSFPDTIYF
21,TRBD2,many,TRBV5-1,TRBJ2-6,TGCGCCAGCAGCTTGGGGAGACTAGCGGGAGAGCTGGTGGGTGGGGCCAACGTCCTGACTTTC,CASSLGRLAGELVGGANVLTF
17,NA,NA,TRBV5-1,TRBJ1-2,TGCGCCAGCAGCTTGAACCAGCAGAGCGGAAAATCGAATGGCTACACCTTC,CASSLNQQSGKSNGYTF
14,NA,many,TRBV2,TRBJ1-5,TGTGCCAGCAGTGAAGGGCAGGGAAGTCAGCCCCAGCATTTT,CASSEGQGSQPQHF
16,TRBD2,NA,TRBV3-1,TRBJ2-3,TGTGCCAGCAGCCCCGGGACTAGCGGGAGGTTAGATACGCAGTATTTT,CASSPGTSGRLDTQYF
13,TRBD1,NA,TRBV7-6,TRBJ2-7,TGTGCCAGCAACAGGACAGGGTTTGAGGAGCAGTACTTC,CASNRTGFEEQYF
17,TRBD2,NA,TRBV7-6,TRBJ2-5,TGTGCCAGCAGCTTAGCGCGGGTAGCGGGGGGGTGGAAGCCCCAGTACTTC,CASSLARVAGGWKPQYF
13,NA,many,TRBV9,TRBJ1-2,TGTGCCAGCAGCGCGGGGGGAGCCAACGGCTACACCTTC,CASSAGGANGYTF
16,NA,many,TRBV19,TRBJ2-6,TGTGCCAGTATCTCGAGAGCCTTCTCTGGGGCCAACGTCCTGACTTTC,CASISRAFSGANVLTF
14,TRBD2,many,TRBV6-6,TRBJ2-1,TGTGCCAGCAGGACCGGGACTAGCGTCGATGAGCAGTTCTTC,CASRTGTSVDEQFF
12,NA,many,TRBV19,TRBJ1-6,TGTGCCAGCCGATTTGGGAATTCACCCCTCCACTTT,CASRFGNSPLHF
17,NA,NA,TRBV11-3,TRBJ2-7,TGTGCCAGCAGCTTAGATCGCGAGGGAGACACAGATTACGAGCAGTACTTC,CASSLDREGDTDYEQYF
15,NA,many,TRBV10-3,TRBJ2-1,TGTGCCATCACCCCAGGAGCTCTGGGGCCCAATGAGCAGTTCTTC,CAITPGALGPNEQFF
15,NA,few,TRBV6-2/TRBV6-3,TRBJ2-6,TGTGCCAGCAGTAGAAGGGGCTCTGGGGCCAACGTCCTGACTTTC,CASSRRGSGANVLTF
14,NA,medium-sized,TRBV2,TRBJ1-6,TGTGCCAGCAGCCGGGACACTGATAATTCACCCCTCCACTTT,CASSRDTDNSPLHF
12,NA,many,TRBV29-1,TRBJ2-4,TGCAGCGTGAAAAGGGGGTTAGACATTCAGTACTTC,CSVKRGLDIQYF
13,NA,many,TRBV6-5,TRBJ1-2,TGTGCCAGCACTTTACGATGGGGATATGGCTACACCTTC,CASTLRWGYGYTF